This is a list of T cell receptor beta chains from one sample in a study of Graves' ophthalmopathy and Graves' hyperthyroidism. MiXCR was run by TCRdb on the multiplex PCR reads, yielding one entry per CDR3 protein. The sample yields approximately 330,000 distinct CDR3 sequences, about a sixth seen once. The sequenced sample was peripheral blood. These receptor sequences come from an adult man with Graves' ophthalmopathy. Each CDR3 is given without its conserved first and last residue.

v_gene: TRBV28; CDR3aa: ASSFPSRDRGKYEQY
v_gene: TRBV18; CDR3aa: ASSPSGNSNQPQH
v_gene: TRBV7-9; CDR3aa: ASSPGTYGGQETQY
v_gene: TRBV12-3/TRBV12-4; CDR3aa: ASRRTGGTGQPQH
v_gene: TRBV24-1; CDR3aa: ATHWGGFQPQH
v_gene: TRBV12-3/TRBV12-4; CDR3aa: ASSLGSLQGY
v_gene: TRBV20-1; CDR3aa: SARHPGRRDSPLH
v_gene: TRBV6-2/TRBV6-3; CDR3aa: ASSRAPGGFSDTQY
v_gene: TRBV19; CDR3aa: ASSPGHIMNTEAF
v_gene: TRBV12-3/TRBV12-4; CDR3aa: ASRTRTSDNTGELF
v_gene: TRBV7-2; CDR3aa: ASSLATGTEAF
v_gene: TRBV7-2; CDR3aa: ASSLLGVSSYEQY
v_gene: TRBV13; CDR3aa: ASSFRQGSDRFTEAF
v_gene: TRBV20-1; CDR3aa: SAMGDRYTDSPLH
v_gene: TRBV6-1; CDR3aa: ASSEAKLASFAAYEQY
v_gene: TRBV4-1; CDR3aa: ASSPASGGNSYEQY
v_gene: TRBV7-2; CDR3aa: ASSLVVVSYNSPLH
v_gene: TRBV12-3/TRBV12-4; CDR3aa: ASGQRSTSANTGELF
v_gene: TRBV6-1; CDR3aa: ASSEPVFRVNQPQH
v_gene: TRBV19; CDR3aa: ASMGQVPYEQY
v_gene: TRBV20-1; CDR3aa: SASLERKREETQY
v_gene: TRBV5-6; CDR3aa: ASSLIRGSNSPLH
v_gene: TRBV7-9; CDR3aa: ASSSSGQGSETQY